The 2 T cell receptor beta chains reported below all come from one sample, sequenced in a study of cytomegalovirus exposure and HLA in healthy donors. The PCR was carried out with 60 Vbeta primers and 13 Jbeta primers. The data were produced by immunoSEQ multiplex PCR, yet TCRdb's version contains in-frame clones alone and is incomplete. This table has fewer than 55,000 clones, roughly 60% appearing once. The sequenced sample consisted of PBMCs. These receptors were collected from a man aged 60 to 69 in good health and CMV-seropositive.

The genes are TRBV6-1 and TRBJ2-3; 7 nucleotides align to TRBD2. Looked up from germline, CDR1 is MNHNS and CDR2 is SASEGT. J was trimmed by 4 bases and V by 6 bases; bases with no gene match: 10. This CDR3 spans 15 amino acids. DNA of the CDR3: TGTGCCAGCAGCGGGCTGCGGGAGCCGGCAGATACGCAGTATTTT. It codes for CASSGLREPADTQYF.

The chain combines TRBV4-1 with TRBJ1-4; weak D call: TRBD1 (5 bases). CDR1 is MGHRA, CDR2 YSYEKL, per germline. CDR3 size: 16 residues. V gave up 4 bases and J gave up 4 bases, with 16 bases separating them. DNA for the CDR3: TGCGCCAGCAGCCCTACGACTTCGGGGGTTAATGAAAAACTGTTTTTT. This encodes CASSPTTSGVNEKLFF.